This T cell receptor (beta chain) stems from a study of blood T cell repertoires in COVID-19. This table comes from immunoSEQ multiplex PCR, and its TCRdb copy is limited to in-frame clones, with some not included. The repertoire includes approximately 89,000 clones, more than 75% of them detected once, and around 15% sits in the top ten. CDR1 is GTSNPN and CDR2 is SVGIG in the germline V gene (reference sequence). V dropped 5 bases and J dropped 0; count of bases not matched to a gene: 12. The CDR3 is 16 residues long. The sequencing sample was made of peripheral blood. The chain links TRBV30 to TRBJ1-1; TRBD1 aligns across 7 bases. The clonotype was recovered from a woman between 70 and 85 years old with acute or convalescent COVID-19. CDR3 DNA: TGTGCCTGGGCGAGCAAGGGACAGCGGGTGAACACTGAAGCTTTCTTT. This codes for CAWASKGQRVNTEAFF. The full variable domain, rest sourced from reference TRBV30 and TRBJ1-1, is SQTIHQWPATLVQPVGSPLSLECTVEGTSNPNLYWYRQAAGRGLQLLFYSVGIGQISSEVPQNLSASRPQDRQFILSSKKLLLSDSGFYLCAWASKGQRVNTEAFFGQGTRLTVV.